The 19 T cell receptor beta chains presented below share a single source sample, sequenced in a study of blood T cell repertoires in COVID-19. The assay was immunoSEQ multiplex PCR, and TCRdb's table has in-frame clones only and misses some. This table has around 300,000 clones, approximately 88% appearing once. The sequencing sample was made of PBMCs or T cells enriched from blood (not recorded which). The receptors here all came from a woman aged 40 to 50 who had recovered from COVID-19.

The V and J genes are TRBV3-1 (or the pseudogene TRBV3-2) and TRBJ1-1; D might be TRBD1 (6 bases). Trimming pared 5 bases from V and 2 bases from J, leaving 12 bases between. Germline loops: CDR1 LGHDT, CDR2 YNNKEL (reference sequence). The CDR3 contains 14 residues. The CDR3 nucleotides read TGTGCCAGCAGCTCAAGGGGGGGAAACACTGAAGCTTTCTTT. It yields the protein CASSSRGGNTEAFF.

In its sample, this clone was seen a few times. In DNA, the CDR3 is TGTGCCAGCAGTTTATCGTTTAGTGCCGGTTACTATGGCTACACCTTC. This translates into CASSLSFSAGYYGYTF. This chain joins TRBV27 and TRBJ1-2; D is unresolved. The length of the CDR3 is 16 residues. V dropped 0 bases and J dropped 3 bases, with 14 bases sitting between them. Germline CDR1 and CDR2: MNHEY and SMNVEV (reference sequence).

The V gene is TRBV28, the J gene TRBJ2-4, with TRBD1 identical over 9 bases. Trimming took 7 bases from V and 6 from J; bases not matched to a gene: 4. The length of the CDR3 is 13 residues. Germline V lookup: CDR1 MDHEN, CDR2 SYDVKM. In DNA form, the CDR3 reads TGTGCCAGCACGGGGACAGGGCCAAACATTCAGTACTTC. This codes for CASTGTGPNIQYF.

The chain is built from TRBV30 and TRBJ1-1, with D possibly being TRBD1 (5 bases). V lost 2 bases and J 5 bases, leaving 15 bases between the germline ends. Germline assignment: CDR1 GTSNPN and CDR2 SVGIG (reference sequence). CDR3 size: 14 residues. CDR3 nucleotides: TGTGCCTGGAGTTCCAAGACAGTCTTTACTGAAGCTTTCTTT. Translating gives CAWSSKTVFTEAFF.

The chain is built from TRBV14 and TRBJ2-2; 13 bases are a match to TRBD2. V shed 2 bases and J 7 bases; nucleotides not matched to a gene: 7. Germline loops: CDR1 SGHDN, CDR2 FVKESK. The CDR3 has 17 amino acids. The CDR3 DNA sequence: TGTGCCAGCAGCCAACTAACTAGCGGGAGGGCCGGCGGGGAGCTGTTTTTT. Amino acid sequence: CASSQLTSGRAGGELFF.

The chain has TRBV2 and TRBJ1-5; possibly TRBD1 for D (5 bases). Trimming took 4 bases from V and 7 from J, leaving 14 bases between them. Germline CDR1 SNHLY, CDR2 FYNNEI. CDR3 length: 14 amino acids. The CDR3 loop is CASSAWDFGQPQHF. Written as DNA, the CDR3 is TGTGCCAGCAGTGCTTGGGACTTCGGACAGCCCCAGCATTTT.

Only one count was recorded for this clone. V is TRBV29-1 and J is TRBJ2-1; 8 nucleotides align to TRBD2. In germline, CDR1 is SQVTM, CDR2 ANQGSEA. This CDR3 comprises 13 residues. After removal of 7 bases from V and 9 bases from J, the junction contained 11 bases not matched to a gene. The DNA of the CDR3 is TGCAGCGGCCGGAAGCGGGAGTACGGTGAGCAGTTCTTC. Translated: CSGRKREYGEQFF.

The CDR3 is CASSQGQGNTIYF. For the CDR3, the DNA is TGTGCCAGCAGCCAGGGACAGGGAAACACCATATATTTT. The gene calls are TRBV7-9 and TRBJ1-3; 7 bases agree with TRBD1. This CDR3 contains 13 residues. Germline lookup yields CDR1 SEHNR and CDR2 FQNEAQ (reference sequence). Trimming at V came to 5 bases and at J to 4 bases, leaving 2 bases not matched to a gene.

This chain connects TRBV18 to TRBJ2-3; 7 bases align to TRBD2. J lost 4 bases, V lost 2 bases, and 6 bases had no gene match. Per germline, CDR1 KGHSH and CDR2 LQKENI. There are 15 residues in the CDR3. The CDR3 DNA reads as TGTGCCAGCTCACCAGGACTAGAGGCCGCAGATACGCAGTATTTT. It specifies CASSPGLEAADTQYF.

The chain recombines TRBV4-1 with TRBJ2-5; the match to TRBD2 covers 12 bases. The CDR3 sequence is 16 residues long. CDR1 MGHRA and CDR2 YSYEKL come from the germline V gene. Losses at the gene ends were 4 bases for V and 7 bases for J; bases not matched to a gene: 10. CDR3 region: CASSRTTSGGYGTQYF. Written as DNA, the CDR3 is TGCGCCAGCAGCCGGACGACTAGCGGGGGCTATGGGACCCAGTACTTC.

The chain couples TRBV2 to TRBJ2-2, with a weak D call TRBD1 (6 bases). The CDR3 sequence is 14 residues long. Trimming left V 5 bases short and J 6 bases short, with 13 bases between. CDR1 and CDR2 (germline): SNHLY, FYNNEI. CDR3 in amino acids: CASSQTGLAGELFF. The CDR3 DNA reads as TGTGCCAGCAGTCAGACAGGCTTAGCCGGGGAGCTGTTTTTT.

The DNA for the CDR3 is TGTGCCAGCAGCCCGAGGGATAACTATGGCTACACCTTC. This sequence encodes CASSPRDNYGYTF. The chain links TRBV27 to TRBJ1-2; D is uncertain. Trimming shortened V by 6 bases and J by 1 base, and 9 bases separated the two germline ends. The CDR3 length is 13 residues. Per germline, CDR1 MNHEY and CDR2 SMNVEV (reference sequence).

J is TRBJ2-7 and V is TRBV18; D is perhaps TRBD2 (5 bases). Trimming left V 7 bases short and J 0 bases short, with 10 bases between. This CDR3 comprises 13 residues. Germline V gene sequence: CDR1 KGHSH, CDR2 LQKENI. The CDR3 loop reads CASYATSSYEQYF. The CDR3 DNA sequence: TGTGCCAGCTATGCAACTAGCTCCTACGAGCAGTACTTC.

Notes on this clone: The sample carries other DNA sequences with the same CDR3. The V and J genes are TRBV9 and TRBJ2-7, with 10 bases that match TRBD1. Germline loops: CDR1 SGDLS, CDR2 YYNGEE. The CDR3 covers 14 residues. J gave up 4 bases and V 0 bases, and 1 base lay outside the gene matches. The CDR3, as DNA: TGTGCCAGCAGCGTAGAGGGACAGGGGTACGAGCAGTACTTC. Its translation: CASSVEGQGYEQYF.

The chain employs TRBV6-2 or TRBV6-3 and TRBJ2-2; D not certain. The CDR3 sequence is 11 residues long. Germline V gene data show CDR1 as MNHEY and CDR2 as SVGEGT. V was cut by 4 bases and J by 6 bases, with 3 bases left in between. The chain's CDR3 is CASSSSGELFF. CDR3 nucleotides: TGTGCCAGCAGTTCTTCCGGGGAGCTGTTTTTT.

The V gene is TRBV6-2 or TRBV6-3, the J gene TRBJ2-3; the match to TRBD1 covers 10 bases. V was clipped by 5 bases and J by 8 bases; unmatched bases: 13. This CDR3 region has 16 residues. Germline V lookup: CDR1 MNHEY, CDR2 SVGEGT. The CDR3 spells CASSGGTGTGVGTQYF. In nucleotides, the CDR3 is TGTGCCAGCAGTGGGGGGACCGGGACAGGGGTGGGTACGCAGTATTTT.

Here the CDR3 reads CASSVLAGADTQYF. CDR3 in DNA: TGTGCCAGCAGCGTTCTAGCGGGGGCAGATACGCAGTATTTT. This chain joins TRBV2 and TRBJ2-3; 10 bases are shared with TRBD2. Trimming removed 6 bases from V and 4 bases from J; junction bases left unmatched: 4. The CDR3 totals 14 residues. CDR1 and CDR2 from the germline V gene are SNHLY and FYNNEI.

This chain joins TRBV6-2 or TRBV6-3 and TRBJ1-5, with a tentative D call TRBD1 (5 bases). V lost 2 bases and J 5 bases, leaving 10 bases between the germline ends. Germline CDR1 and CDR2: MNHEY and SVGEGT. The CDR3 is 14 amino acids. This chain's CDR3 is CASSYDSSYQPQHF. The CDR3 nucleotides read TGTGCCAGCAGTTACGACAGCAGCTATCAGCCCCAGCATTTT.

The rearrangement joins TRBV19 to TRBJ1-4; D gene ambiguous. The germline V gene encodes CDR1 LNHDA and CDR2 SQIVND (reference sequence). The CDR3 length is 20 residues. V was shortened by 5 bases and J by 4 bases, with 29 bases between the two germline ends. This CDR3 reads CASSGLNWREVPLHNEKLFF. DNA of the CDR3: TGTGCCAGTAGTGGCCTAAACTGGCGAGAGGTCCCCTTACATAATGAAAAACTGTTTTTT.